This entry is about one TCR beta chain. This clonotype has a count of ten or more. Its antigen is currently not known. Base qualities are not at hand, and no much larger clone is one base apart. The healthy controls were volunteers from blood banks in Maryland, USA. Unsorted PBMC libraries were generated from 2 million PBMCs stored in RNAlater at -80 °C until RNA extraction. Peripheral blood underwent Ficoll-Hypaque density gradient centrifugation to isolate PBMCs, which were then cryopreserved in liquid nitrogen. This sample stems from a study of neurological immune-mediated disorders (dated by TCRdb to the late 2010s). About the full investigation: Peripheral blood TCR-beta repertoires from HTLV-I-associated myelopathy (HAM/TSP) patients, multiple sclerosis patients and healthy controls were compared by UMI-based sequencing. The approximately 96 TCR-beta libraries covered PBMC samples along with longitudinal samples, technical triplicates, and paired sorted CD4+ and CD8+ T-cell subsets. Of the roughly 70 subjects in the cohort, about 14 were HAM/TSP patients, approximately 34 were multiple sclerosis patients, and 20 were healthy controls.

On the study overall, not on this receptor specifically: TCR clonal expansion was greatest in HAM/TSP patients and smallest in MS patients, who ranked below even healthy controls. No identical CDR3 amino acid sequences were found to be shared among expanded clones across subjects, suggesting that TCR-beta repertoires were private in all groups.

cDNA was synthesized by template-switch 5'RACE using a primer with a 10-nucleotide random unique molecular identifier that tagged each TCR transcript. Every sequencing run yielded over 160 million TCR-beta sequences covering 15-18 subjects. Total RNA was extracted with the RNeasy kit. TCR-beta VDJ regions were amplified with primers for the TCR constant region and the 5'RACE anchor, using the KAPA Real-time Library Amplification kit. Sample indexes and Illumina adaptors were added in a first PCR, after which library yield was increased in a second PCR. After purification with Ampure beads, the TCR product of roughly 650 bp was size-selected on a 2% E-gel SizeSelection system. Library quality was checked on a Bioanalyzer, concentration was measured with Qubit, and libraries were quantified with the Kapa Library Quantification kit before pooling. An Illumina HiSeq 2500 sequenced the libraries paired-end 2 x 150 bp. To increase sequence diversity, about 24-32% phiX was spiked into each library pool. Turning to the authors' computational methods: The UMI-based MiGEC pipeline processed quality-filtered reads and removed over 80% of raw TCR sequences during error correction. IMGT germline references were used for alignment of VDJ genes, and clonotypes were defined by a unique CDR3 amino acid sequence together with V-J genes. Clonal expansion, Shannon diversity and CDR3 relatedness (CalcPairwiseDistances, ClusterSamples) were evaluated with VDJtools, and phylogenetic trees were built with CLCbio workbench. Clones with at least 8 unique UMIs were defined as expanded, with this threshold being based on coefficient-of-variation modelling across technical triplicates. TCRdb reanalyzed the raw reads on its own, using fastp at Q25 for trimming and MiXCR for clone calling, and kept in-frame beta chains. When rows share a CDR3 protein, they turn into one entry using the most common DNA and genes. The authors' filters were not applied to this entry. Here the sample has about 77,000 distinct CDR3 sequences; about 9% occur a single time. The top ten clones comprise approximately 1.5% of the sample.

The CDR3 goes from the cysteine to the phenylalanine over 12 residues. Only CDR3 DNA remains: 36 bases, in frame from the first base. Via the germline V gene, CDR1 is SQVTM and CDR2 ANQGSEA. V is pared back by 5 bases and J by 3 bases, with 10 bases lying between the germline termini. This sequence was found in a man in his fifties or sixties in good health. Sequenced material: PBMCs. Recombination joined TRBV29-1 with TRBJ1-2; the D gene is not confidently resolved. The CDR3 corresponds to CSVTGIYYGYTF. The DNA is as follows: TGCAGCGTTACCGGGATTTACTATGGCTACACCTTC.